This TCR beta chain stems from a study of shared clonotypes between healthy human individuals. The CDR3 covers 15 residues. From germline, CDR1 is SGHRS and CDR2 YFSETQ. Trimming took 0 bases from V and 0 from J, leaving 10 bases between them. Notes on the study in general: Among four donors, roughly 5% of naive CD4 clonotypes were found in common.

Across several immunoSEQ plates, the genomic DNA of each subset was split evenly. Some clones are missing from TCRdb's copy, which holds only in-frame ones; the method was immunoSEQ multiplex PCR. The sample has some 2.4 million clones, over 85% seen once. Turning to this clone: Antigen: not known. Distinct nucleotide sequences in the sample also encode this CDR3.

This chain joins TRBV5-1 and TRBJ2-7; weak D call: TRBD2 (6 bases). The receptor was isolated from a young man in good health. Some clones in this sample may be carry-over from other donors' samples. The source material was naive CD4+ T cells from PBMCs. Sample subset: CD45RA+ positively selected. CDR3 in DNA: TGCGCCAGCAGCTTGGTAGTCGGGGGCTCCTACGAGCAGTACTTC. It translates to CASSLVVGGSYEQYF.